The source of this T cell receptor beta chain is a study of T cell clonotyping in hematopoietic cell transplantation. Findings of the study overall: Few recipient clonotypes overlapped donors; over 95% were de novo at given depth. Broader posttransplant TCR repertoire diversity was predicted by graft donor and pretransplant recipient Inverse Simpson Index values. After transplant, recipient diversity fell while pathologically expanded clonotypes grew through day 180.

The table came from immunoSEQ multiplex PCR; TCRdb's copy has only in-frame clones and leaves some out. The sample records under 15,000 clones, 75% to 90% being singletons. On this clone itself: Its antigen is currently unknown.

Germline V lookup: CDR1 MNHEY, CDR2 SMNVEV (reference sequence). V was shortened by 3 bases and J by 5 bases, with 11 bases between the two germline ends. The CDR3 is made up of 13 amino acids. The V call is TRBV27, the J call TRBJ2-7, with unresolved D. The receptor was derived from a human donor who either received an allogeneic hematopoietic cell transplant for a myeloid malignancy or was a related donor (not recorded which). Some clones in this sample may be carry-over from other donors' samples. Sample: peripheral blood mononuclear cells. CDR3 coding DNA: TGTGCCAGCAGTTTCGGGCCCATCGACGAGCAGTACTTC. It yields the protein CASSFGPIDEQYF.